These 8 T cell receptor beta chains were all obtained from the same sample, sequenced in a study of T cells in localized non-small cell lung cancer. Measured with immunoSEQ multiplex PCR; TCRdb has only the in-frame clones, and not every one. The sample yields about 28,000 clones, roughly 87% seen once. The starting material was peripheral blood, obtained before any cancer treatment. The receptor set was obtained from a male donor aged 60 or older with stage I lung adenocarcinoma.

The chain is built from TRBV27 and TRBJ2-7, with D possibly matching TRBD2 (6 bases). Germline CDR1 reads MNHEY; CDR2 reads SMNVEV (reference sequence). CDR3 length: 13 residues. The ends were cut back, 3 bases at V and 3 bases at J, with 9 bases in the middle. The CDR3 spells CASSLEGGYEQYF. In DNA, the CDR3 is TGTGCCAGCAGTTTGGAGGGCGGCTACGAGCAGTACTTC.

This chain links TRBV7-2 with TRBJ2-7; TRBD2 matches 8 bases. V dropped 5 bases and J dropped 7; count of bases not matched to a gene: 22. There are 18 residues in the CDR3. Germline V gene lookup returns CDR1 SGHTA and CDR2 FQGNSA. Written as DNA, the CDR3 is TGTGCCAGCAGCCCGATTGACCGCGGGGGGCCCGTGAGGGGAGAGCAGTACTTC. It specifies CASSPIDRGGPVRGEQYF.

The chain has TRBV11-2 and TRBJ2-5, with D perhaps TRBD1 (6 bases). CDR3 length: 15 amino acids. V lost 5 bases, J lost 4 bases, and 17 bases lay in between. Germline assignment: CDR1 SGHAT and CDR2 FQNNGV. CDR3: CASSPVGQPRETQYF. Written as DNA, the CDR3 is TGTGCCAGCAGCCCCGTCGGACAGCCAAGAGAGACCCAGTACTTC.

The chain links TRBV5-6 to TRBJ1-1, with 8 bases identical to TRBD1. J was trimmed by 5 bases and V by 7 bases; bases with no gene match: 7. CDR1 and CDR2 (germline): SGHDT, YYEEEE. The CDR3 loop spans 13 amino acids. The CDR3 coding sequence is TGTGCCAGCCACGACAGGGGATTAACTGAAGCTTTCTTT. Protein: CASHDRGLTEAFF.

The rearrangement uses TRBV29-1 and TRBJ1-1; no clear D. CDR3 length: 15 residues. Deletions cut 1 base from V and 0 bases from J, with 12 bases between. Per germline, CDR1 SQVTM and CDR2 ANQGSEA. In DNA, the CDR3 is TGCAGCGTTGAAGGGGTAAAGAACTTGAACACTGAAGCTTTCTTT. This translates into CSVEGVKNLNTEAFF.

The CDR3 spells CATSRGSDGGGSSYNEQFF. The CDR3 coding sequence is TGTGCCACCAGCAGAGGTAGCGATGGCGGGGGGAGCTCCTACAATGAGCAGTTCTTC. This sequence joins TRBV15 and TRBJ2-1, with TRBD2 matching 8 bases. CDR3 length: 19 amino acids. Per germline, CDR1 LNHNV and CDR2 YYDKDF (reference sequence). With 1 base clipped from V and 0 bases from J, the junction kept 11 bases outside the gene matches.

As to this clone: A junction boundary mismatches the germline segment, possibly from a read error. CDR3 loop: CASSVDRQETQYF. CDR3 sequence (DNA): TGTGCCAGCAGCGTAGACAGGCAAGAGACCCAGTACTTC. The chain recombines TRBV11-3 with TRBJ2-5; tentatively, D is TRBD1 (6 bases). Germline CDR1 reads SGHNT; CDR2 reads YENEEA. CDR3 length: 13 amino acids.

This clone was seen a few times. The chain joins TRBV19 to TRBJ2-7, with 8 bases lining up with TRBD1. Germline V gene sequence: CDR1 LNHDA, CDR2 SQIVND (reference sequence). This CDR3 is built from 14 residues. Trimming cost V 5 bases and J 3 bases; bases outside gene matches: 6. For the CDR3, the DNA is TGTGCCAGTAGTCCAAGTACAGGGGGCTACGAGCAGTACTTC. Residues: CASSPSTGGYEQYF.